The 4 T cell receptor beta chains reported below all come from one sample, sequenced in a study of glioma-infiltrating T cells after dendritic cell vaccination. Time point reported: after dendritic cell vaccination, including at tumor progression/relapse. Clones were read by immunoSEQ multiplex PCR, and TCRdb kept only the in-frame ones, dropping some. There are 70,000 to 100,000 clones in the sample; roughly four fifths occur only once, and 5.5% to 8% lies in the top ten. Sample: blood, taken after dendritic cell vaccination. The source is a human donor with glioblastoma.

The chain uses TRBV10-2 and TRBJ1-1, with D unresolved. Trimming removed 1 base at V and 3 bases at J, with 9 bases between. This CDR3 is 14 amino acids long. Germline CDR1 WSHSY, CDR2 SAAADI. The CDR3, as DNA: TGCGCCAGCAGTGAGTTGCCGGGAGACACTGAAGCTTTCTTT. It translates to CASSELPGDTEAFF.

This chain links TRBV29-1 with TRBJ1-1; D not certain. The CDR3 has 13 amino acids. Trimming took 5 bases from V and 3 from J, leaving 13 bases between them. The V gene's germline CDR1 is SQVTM and CDR2 ANQGSEA. The CDR3 region has the DNA TGCAGCGTTCAGGCCTGGAAGGACACTGAAGCTTTCTTT. It specifies CSVQAWKDTEAFF.

This chain uses TRBV27 with TRBJ1-5; D might be TRBD1 (5 bases). The CDR3 spans 14 residues. V shed 7 bases and J shed 4 bases, with 14 bases lying between them. Germline CDR1 is MNHEY and CDR2 is SMNVEV (reference sequence). The CDR3 sequence: CASKGLAENQPQHF. CDR3 nucleotide sequence: TGTGCCAGCAAGGGGTTAGCCGAGAATCAGCCCCAGCATTTT.

This clone was seen just once. The chain is built from TRBV5-4 and TRBJ2-3, with 10 bases that match TRBD2. CDR1 SGHNT and CDR2 YYREEE come from the germline V gene (reference sequence). This CDR3 is 15 amino acids long. V was pared by 5 bases and J by 7 bases, with 10 bases of the junction left unmatched. The CDR3 loop is CASSPGLAEGNTQYF. CDR3 bases: TGTGCCAGCAGTCCTGGACTAGCGGAGGGAAATACGCAGTATTTT. The whole variable domain, filled in from reference TRBV5-4 and TRBJ2-3, reads ETGVTQSPTHLIKTRGQQVTLRCSSQSGHNTVSWYQQALGQGPQFIFQYYREEENGRGNFPPRFSGLQFPNYSSELNVNALELDDSALYLCASSPGLAEGNTQYFGPGTRLTVL.